These 11 T cell receptor beta chains were all obtained from the same sample, sequenced in a study of shared clonotypes between healthy human individuals (dated by TCRdb to between 2020 and 2021). The library was made by the immunoSEQ multiplex PCR assay. What TCRdb holds here is the immuneACCESS table cut down to in-frame rearrangements. Part of the clones is not present; checked against another copy, under half of the missing clones reflect an unresolved V gene, and the others are unexplained. Present in this sample are about 1.1 million clones, around 78% of which were seen just once. The top ten hold 0.55% to 0.7% of the sample. Material for sequencing was memory CD4+ T cells from PBMCs. The sample's cell subset or site, from its label and the paper: CD45RA-negative fraction. The receptors were gathered from a man between 18 and 35 years old in good health. Some clones in this sample may be carry-over from other donors' samples.

This chain uses TRBV5-1 with TRBJ2-7, with TRBD2 matching over 8 bases. This CDR3 spans 15 amino acids. Germline V gives CDR1 SGHRS, CDR2 YFSETQ. J gave up 6 bases and V 4 bases, and 12 bases lay outside the gene matches. The CDR3 DNA reads TGCGCCAGCAGCCCCGCCGGGGGGGGTATTAGCGAGCAGTACTTC. Encoded protein: CASSPAGGGISEQYF.

The J gene is TRBJ2-7, the V gene TRBV7-9, with a possible D match to TRBD2 (6 bases). The CDR3 contains 15 residues. V lost 3 bases to trimming and J lost 4 bases, with 16 bases between them. Germline V gene sequence: CDR1 SEHNR, CDR2 FQNEAQ (reference sequence). For the CDR3, the DNA is TGTGCCAGCAGCTTTATGGGACGGGGGATTTACGAGCAGTACTTC. It codes for CASSFMGRGIYEQYF.

This sequence joins TRBV25-1 and TRBJ1-1, with a weak D call TRBD1 (5 bases). The CDR3 spans 14 residues. The V end was cut by 1 base, the J end by 4 bases, with 10 bases between. Germline V gives CDR1 MGHDK, CDR2 SYGVNS. The CDR3 DNA sequence: TGTGCCAGCAGTGAATCGGCTAGGGGCACTGAAGCTTTCTTT. This sequence encodes CASSESARGTEAFF.

With respect to this clone: A far larger clone is only one base removed, so a read error is likely. The V and J genes are TRBV2 and TRBJ2-1; D unclear. Trimming removed 5 bases at V and 6 bases at J, with 14 bases between. CDR3 length: 14 amino acids. In germline, CDR1 is SNHLY, CDR2 FYNNEI. The CDR3 region is CASSPARPGNEQFF. The CDR3 nucleotides read TGTGCCAGCAGTCCTGCCCGACCGGGCAATGAGCAGTTCTTC.

The genes are TRBV28 and TRBJ1-5; D uncertain. V lost 6 bases, J lost 9 bases, and 12 bases lay in between. Germline V gene sequence: CDR1 MDHEN, CDR2 SYDVKM. This CDR3 contains 12 residues. The CDR3 protein is CASSPSRGPQHF. The CDR3 nucleotides are TGTGCCAGCAGCCCCTCACGTGGGCCCCAGCATTTT.

This clone was found a few times. The chain couples TRBV5-1 to TRBJ1-1; no reliable D call. This CDR3 contains 12 residues. V was pared by 0 bases and J by 7 bases, with 7 bases between. Germline-derived CDR1 and CDR2 are SGHRS and YFSETQ. The CDR3 bases are TGCGCCAGCAGCTTGGATGCGCATGAAGCTTTCTTT. Protein: CASSLDAHEAFF.

This clone has just one count. This chain connects TRBV6-1 to TRBJ2-3; no clear D. Germline CDR1 and CDR2: MNHNS and SASEGT. This CDR3 has 14 residues. V shed 6 bases and J shed 6 bases, with 16 bases lying between them. The CDR3 here is CASSPPQYPDTQYF. The DNA of the CDR3 is TGTGCCAGCAGCCCCCCCCAGTACCCGGATACGCAGTATTTT.

A remark on this clone: This same CDR3 is encoded by further DNA sequences in the sample. V and J are TRBV5-1 and TRBJ1-1; 8 bases map to TRBD1. CDR1 SGHRS and CDR2 YFSETQ come from the germline V gene. The trim removed 3 bases at V and 3 bases at J, leaving 4 bases unmatched. The CDR3 length is 14 residues. CDR3 sequence (DNA): TGCGCCAGCAGCTCACAGGGGGGCGACACTGAAGCTTTCTTT. This translates into CASSSQGGDTEAFF.

Concerning this clone: Other nucleotide sequences in the sample specify the same CDR3. The V and J genes are TRBV7-2 and TRBJ1-1, with unresolved D. The V end was cut by 2 bases, the J end by 5 bases, with 9 bases between. The CDR3 loop spans 13 amino acids. CDR1 is SGHTA and CDR2 is FQGNSA in the germline V gene. The CDR3 here is CASSLRRETEAFF. As DNA, the CDR3 is TGTGCCAGCAGCTTAAGAAGGGAGACTGAAGCTTTCTTT.

This chain links TRBV5-1 with TRBJ1-2; 8 bases are shared with TRBD1. This CDR3 spans 15 amino acids. The V gene end was trimmed by 4 bases and the J gene end by 0 bases; junction bases not matched to a gene: 5. CDR1 SGHRS and CDR2 YFSETQ come from the germline V gene. The CDR3 is CASSPRTGTNYGYTF. The DNA of the CDR3 is TGCGCCAGCAGCCCACGGACAGGGACTAACTATGGCTACACCTTC.

The chain carries TRBV5-6 and TRBJ2-3; D is possibly TRBD2 (6 bases). The germline V and J ends were trimmed by 3 bases and 3 bases, with 23 bases remaining between them. The germline V gene has CDR1 SGHDT and CDR2 YYEEEE. The CDR3 runs 18 residues. The CDR3, as DNA: TGTGCCAGCAGCTCCGGGAGAGGGGCCTACGCTAGTACAGATACGCAGTATTTT. Amino acid sequence: CASSSGRGAYASTDTQYF.